This T cell receptor beta chain emerged from a study of T cells in Graves' hyperthyroidism and ophthalmopathy. Overall study results and limits: Median prediction lead before ophthalmopathy onset was 5 to 7.5 months with the model. Stable hyperthyroidism was told apart from ophthalmopathy by a model built on 13 V-J features.

This CDR3 contains 13 residues. Germline V gene data show CDR1 as MNHEY and CDR2 as SMNVEV (reference sequence). The V end was cut by 2 bases, the J end by 13 bases, with 12 bases between. Ophthalmopathy patients had Clinical Activity Score at least 3, NOSPECS grade at least 4, duration under 3 months. Uncontrolled infection, other autoimmune disease, pregnancy or lactation barred patients from enrollment. This clonotype was found many times. What it recognizes is unknown. Using RNA transcripts as the source, TCR beta CDR3 regions were amplified. Researchers ran a first-round RT-PCR on the TCR CDR3 using the HTBI primer set. TCRdb reprocessed the multiplex PCR reads via MiXCR and lists one record per CDR3 protein. The sample has some 570,000 distinct CDR3 sequences; approximately 17% are singletons.

The chain uses TRBV27 and TRBJ1-6, with D possibly matching TRBD1 (6 bases). The sequencing input was blood. The origin of this receptor is a woman aged 18 to 35 with Graves' ophthalmopathy. The CDR3 DNA follows: TGTGCCAGCAGTTTACAACAGGGAATCCCCCTCCACTTT. It is translated as CASSLQQGIPLHF.